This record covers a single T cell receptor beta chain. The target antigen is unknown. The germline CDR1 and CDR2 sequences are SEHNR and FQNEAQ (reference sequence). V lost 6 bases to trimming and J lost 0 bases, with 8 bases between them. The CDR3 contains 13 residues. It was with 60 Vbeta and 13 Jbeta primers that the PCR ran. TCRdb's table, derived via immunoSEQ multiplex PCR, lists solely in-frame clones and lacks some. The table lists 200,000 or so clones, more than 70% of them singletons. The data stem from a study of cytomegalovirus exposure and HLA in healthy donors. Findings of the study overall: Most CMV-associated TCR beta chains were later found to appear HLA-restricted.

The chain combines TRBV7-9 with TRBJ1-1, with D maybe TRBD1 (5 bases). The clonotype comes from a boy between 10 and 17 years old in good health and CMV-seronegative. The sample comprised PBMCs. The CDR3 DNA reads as TGTGCCAGCAGAGGGGTCATGAACACTGAAGCTTTCTTT. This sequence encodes CASRGVMNTEAFF.